This T cell receptor (beta chain) was profiled in a study of cytotoxic CD8 clonotypes in ibrutinib-treated CLL. Study as a whole: Collecting the response samples happened after a median around twelve months of treatment, with a range of 6 to 36. Study results and limitations: The clonality went up when patients responded to ibrutinib and dropped back toward baseline at progression. Higher circulating CD8+ T-cell counts strongly accompanied higher baseline clonality, above age-matched healthy donors.

Cryopreserved PBMCs supplied approximately 1.9 micrograms of genomic DNA for TCR beta libraries. About this clone: Antigen unknown.

Germline CDR1 reads SGDLS; CDR2 reads YYNGEE. V was pared by 3 bases and J by 6 bases, with 15 bases between. The CDR3 is made up of 15 amino acids. Sequenced by immunoSEQ multiplex PCR; TCRdb stores in-frame clones only, minus some. Altogether approximately 150,000 clones are present, roughly 77% being singletons, with the ten largest covering 25% to 30%. The chain is built from TRBV9 and TRBJ1-4; tentative D call: TRBD1 (5 bases). Sequenced material: PBMCs, taken after 12 months of ibrutinib treatment. This receptor was obtained from a human donor with chronic lymphocytic leukemia. As DNA, the CDR3 is TGTGCCAGCAGCGCGGAGGCAGGGAGGTATGAAAAACTGTTTTTT. As protein: CASSAEAGRYEKLFF. Using reference TRBV9 and TRBJ1-4 for the parts outside the CDR3, the full variable domain is DSGVTQTPKHLITATGQRVTLRCSPRSGDLSVYWYQQSLDQGLQFLIQYYNGEERAKGNILERFSAQQFPDLHSELNLSSLELGDSALYFCASSAEAGRYEKLFFGSGTQLSVL.